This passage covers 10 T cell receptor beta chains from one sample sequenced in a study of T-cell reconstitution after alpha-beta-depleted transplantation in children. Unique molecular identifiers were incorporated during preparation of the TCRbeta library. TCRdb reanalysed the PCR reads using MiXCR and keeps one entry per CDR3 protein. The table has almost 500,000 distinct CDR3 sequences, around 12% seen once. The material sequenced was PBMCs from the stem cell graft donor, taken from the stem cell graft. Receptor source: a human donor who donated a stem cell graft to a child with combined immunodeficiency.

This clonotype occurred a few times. This CDR3 is CASSYEGTGELFF. The DNA for the CDR3 is TGTGCCAGCAGCTACGAGGGCACCGGGGAGCTGTTTTTT. The chain couples TRBV7-6 to TRBJ2-2; D may be TRBD2 (5 bases). Trimming took off 4 bases at V and 4 bases at J, with 7 bases between the two ends. Germline lookup yields CDR1 SGHVS and CDR2 FNYEAQ. The CDR3 is made up of 13 amino acids.

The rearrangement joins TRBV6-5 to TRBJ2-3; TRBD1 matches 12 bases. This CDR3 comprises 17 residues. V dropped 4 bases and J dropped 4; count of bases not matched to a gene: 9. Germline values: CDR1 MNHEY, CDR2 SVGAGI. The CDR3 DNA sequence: TGTGCCAGCAGTTGGGCCGGGACAGGGGGCGCGGCAGATACGCAGTATTTT. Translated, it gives CASSWAGTGGAADTQYF.

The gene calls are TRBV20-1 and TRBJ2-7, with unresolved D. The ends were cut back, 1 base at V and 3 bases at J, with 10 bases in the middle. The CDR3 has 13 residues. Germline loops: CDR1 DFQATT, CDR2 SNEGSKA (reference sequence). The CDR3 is CSARVPGNYEQYF. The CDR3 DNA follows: TGCAGTGCTAGAGTCCCAGGAAACTACGAGCAGTACTTC.

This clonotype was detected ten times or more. In DNA form, the CDR3 reads TGTGCCAGCAGCTTGCTTTCAGGGACAGGCACAGATACGCAGTATTTT. Translation gives CASSLLSGTGTDTQYF. This chain links TRBV5-5 with TRBJ2-3; the match to TRBD1 covers 7 bases. Germline V CDR1 and CDR2: SGHKS, YYEKEE (reference sequence). This CDR3 is built from 16 residues. The J segment lost 1 base and the V segment lost 1 base, leaving 6 bases of the junction unmatched.

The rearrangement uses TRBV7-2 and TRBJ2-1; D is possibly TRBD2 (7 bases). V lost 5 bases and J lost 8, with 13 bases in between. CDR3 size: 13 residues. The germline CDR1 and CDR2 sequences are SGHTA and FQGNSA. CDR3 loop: CASSPRGGHEQFF. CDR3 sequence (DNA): TGTGCCAGCAGCCCTAGGGGGGGACATGAGCAGTTCTTC.

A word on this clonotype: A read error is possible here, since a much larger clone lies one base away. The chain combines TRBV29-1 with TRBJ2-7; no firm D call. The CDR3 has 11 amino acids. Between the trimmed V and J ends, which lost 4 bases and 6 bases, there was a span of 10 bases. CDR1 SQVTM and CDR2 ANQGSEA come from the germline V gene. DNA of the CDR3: TGCAGCGTTGTAGATGGGCTCGAGCAGTACTTC. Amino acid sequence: CSVVDGLEQYF.

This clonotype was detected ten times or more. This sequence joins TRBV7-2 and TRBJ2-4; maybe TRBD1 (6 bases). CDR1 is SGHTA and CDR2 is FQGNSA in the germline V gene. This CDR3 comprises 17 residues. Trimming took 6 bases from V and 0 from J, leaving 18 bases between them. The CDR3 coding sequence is TGTGCCAGCAGTCACGCCGAGAGGGGGAGAGCCAAAAACATTCAGTACTTC. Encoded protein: CASSHAERGRAKNIQYF.

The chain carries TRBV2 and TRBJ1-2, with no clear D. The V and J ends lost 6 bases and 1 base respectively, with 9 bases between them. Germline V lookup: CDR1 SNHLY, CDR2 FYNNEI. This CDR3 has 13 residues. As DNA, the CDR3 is TGTGCCAGCAGAGCCAGTGATAACTATGGCTACACCTTC. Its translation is CASRASDNYGYTF.

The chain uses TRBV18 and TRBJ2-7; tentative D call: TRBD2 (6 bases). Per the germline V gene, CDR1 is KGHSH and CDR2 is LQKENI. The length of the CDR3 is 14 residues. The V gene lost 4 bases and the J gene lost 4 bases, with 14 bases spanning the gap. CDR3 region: CASSLSRDSYEQYF. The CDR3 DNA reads TGTGCCAGCTCACTGTCCCGGGACTCGTACGAGCAGTACTTC.

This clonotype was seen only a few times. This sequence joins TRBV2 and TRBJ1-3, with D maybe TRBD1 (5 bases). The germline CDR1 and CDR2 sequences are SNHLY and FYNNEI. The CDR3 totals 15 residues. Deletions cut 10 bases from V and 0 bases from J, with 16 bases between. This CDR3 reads CAIRRDSFSGNTIYF. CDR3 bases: TGTGCCATCCGTCGGGACTCCTTCTCTGGAAACACCATATATTTT.